Listed below are T cell receptor beta chains from one sample, sequenced in a study of T cell responses to AZD1222 COVID-19 vaccine. This table comes from immunoSEQ multiplex PCR, and its TCRdb copy is limited to in-frame clones, with some not included. This table has 150,000 to 190,000 clones, 75% to 95% appearing once. Sample: peripheral blood, taken on day 0 of AZD1222 vaccination. The receptors come from an adult in good health. CDR3s include the opening cysteine and the closing phenylalanine or tryptophan. The D gene is left open where the match is weak. A clone size is listed for some rows: how often the clone was seen (once, few, many), or a class if it is expanded.

clone size: .
J gene: TRBJ1-5
CDR3 length: 15
V gene: TRBV7-9
D gene: .
CDR3 DNA: TGTGCCAGCAGCTTAGATCTAGGGATCAATCAGCCCCAGCATTTT
CDR3 protein: CASSLDLGINQPQHF

clone size: .
J gene: TRBJ2-5
CDR3 length: 13
V gene: TRBV28
D gene: .
CDR3 DNA: TGTGCCAGCAGTTTCACACCTCCGGAGACCCAGTACTTC
CDR3 protein: CASSFTPPETQYF

clone size: .
J gene: TRBJ1-1
CDR3 length: 13
V gene: TRBV12-5
D gene: .
CDR3 DNA: TGTGCTAGTGGTTTGGACGTACCCACTGAAGCTTTCTTT
CDR3 protein: CASGLDVPTEAFF

clone size: .
J gene: TRBJ1-1
CDR3 length: 16
V gene: TRBV6-2/TRBV6-3
D gene: TRBD1
CDR3 DNA: TGTGCCAGCAGTTACGTCGTCAGGGGGGGTAACACTGAAGCTTTCTTT
CDR3 protein: CASSYVVRGGNTEAFF

clone size: .
J gene: TRBJ1-6
CDR3 length: 15
V gene: TRBV5-5
D gene: .
CDR3 DNA: TGTGCCAGCAGCGACCGCGGCTCCTATAATTCACCCCTCCACTTT
CDR3 protein: CASSDRGSYNSPLHF

clone size: few
J gene: TRBJ2-2
CDR3 length: 15
V gene: TRBV19
D gene: TRBD1
CDR3 DNA: TGTGCCAGTAGTAACAGGGGTGCCGACACCGGGGAGCTGTTTTTT
CDR3 protein: CASSNRGADTGELFF

clone size: .
J gene: TRBJ1-1
CDR3 length: 15
V gene: TRBV28
D gene: .
CDR3 DNA: TGTGCCAGCGGGAAGACAGCTACTCTGAACACTGAAGCTTTCTTT
CDR3 protein: CASGKTATLNTEAFF

clone size: .
J gene: TRBJ2-5
CDR3 length: 15
V gene: TRBV7-8
D gene: .
CDR3 DNA: TGTGCCATCCTCTTGGGGGGACTTTTGCGCGAGACCCAGTACTTC
CDR3 protein: CAILLGGLLRETQYF

clone size: once
J gene: TRBJ2-6
CDR3 length: 18
V gene: TRBV27
D gene: .
CDR3 DNA: TGTGCCAGCAGTTTAGTAGCCACAGCGCTCTCTGGGGCCAACGTCCTGACTTTC
CDR3 protein: CASSLVATALSGANVLTF

clone size: .
J gene: TRBJ2-7
CDR3 length: 13
V gene: TRBV15
D gene: .
CDR3 DNA: TGTGCCACCAGCGGTGGGAGTCTGAACGAGCAGTACTTC
CDR3 protein: CATSGGSLNEQYF

clone size: .
J gene: TRBJ2-2
CDR3 length: 17
V gene: TRBV6-1
D gene: TRBD2
CDR3 DNA: TGTGCCAGCAGTGGGGGGAGCGGGGAGATTGTAACCGGGGAGCTGTTTTTT
CDR3 protein: CASSGGSGEIVTGELFF

clone size: .
J gene: TRBJ2-7
CDR3 length: 13
V gene: TRBV30
D gene: TRBD2
CDR3 DNA: TGTGCCTGGAGGGTCGGGAGGGCCTACGAGCAGTACTTC
CDR3 protein: CAWRVGRAYEQYF

clone size: .
J gene: TRBJ1-1
CDR3 length: 15
V gene: TRBV28
D gene: .
CDR3 DNA: TGTGCCAGCTCCCCGGCAGCTAGACCGAACACTGAAGCTTTCTTT
CDR3 protein: CASSPAARPNTEAFF

clone size: .
J gene: TRBJ1-5
CDR3 length: 14
V gene: TRBV2
D gene: TRBD1
CDR3 DNA: TGTGCCAGCAAGGGAAACAGGGGAAATCAGCCCCAGCATTTT
CDR3 protein: CASKGNRGNQPQHF

clone size: .
J gene: TRBJ1-5
CDR3 length: 14
V gene: TRBV2
D gene: .
CDR3 DNA: TGTGCCAGCAGTGAATATGGGGTTAATCAGCCCCAGCATTTT
CDR3 protein: CASSEYGVNQPQHF

clone size: once
J gene: TRBJ2-3
CDR3 length: 15
V gene: TRBV6-6
D gene: .
CDR3 DNA: TGTGCCAGCAGTTACCGCCGACAAGTAGCAGATACGCAGTATTTT
CDR3 protein: CASSYRRQVADTQYF

clone size: .
J gene: TRBJ1-1
CDR3 length: 13
V gene: TRBV5-5
D gene: .
CDR3 DNA: TGTGCCAGCAGCTTGGTTCGACCTACTGAAGCTTTCTTT
CDR3 protein: CASSLVRPTEAFF

clone size: few
J gene: TRBJ1-1
CDR3 length: 14
V gene: TRBV14
D gene: TRBD1
CDR3 DNA: TGTGCCAGCAGCCAGCAGGAACAGGGGACCGAAGCTTTCTTT
CDR3 protein: CASSQQEQGTEAFF

clone size: .
J gene: TRBJ1-2
CDR3 length: 14
V gene: TRBV27
D gene: .
CDR3 DNA: TGTGCCAGCAGTTTAAGTAAGGGATGGAATGGCTACACCTTC
CDR3 protein: CASSLSKGWNGYTF

clone size: .
J gene: TRBJ2-5
CDR3 length: 15
V gene: TRBV11-3
D gene: .
CDR3 DNA: TGTGCCAGCAGCTTAGATGGAGGGGTTGGAGAGACCCAGTACTTC
CDR3 protein: CASSLDGGVGETQYF

clone size: .
J gene: TRBJ2-1
CDR3 length: 15
V gene: TRBV7-8
D gene: TRBD2
CDR3 DNA: TGTGCCAGCAGCCCTAGAGGGGCGGGAGACAATGAGCAGTTCTTC
CDR3 protein: CASSPRGAGDNEQFF

clone size: .
J gene: TRBJ2-1
CDR3 length: 13
V gene: TRBV4-2
D gene: TRBD2
CDR3 DNA: TGTGCCAGCAGCCAAGCTAGCGGGAGTAAGGGGATCTTC
CDR3 protein: CASSQASGSKGIF

clone size: once
J gene: TRBJ1-5
CDR3 length: 17
V gene: TRBV7-9
D gene: .
CDR3 DNA: TGTGCCAGCAGCGAAGGCCGAGGGGTGGATAGCAATCAGCCCCAGCATTTT
CDR3 protein: CASSEGRGVDSNQPQHF

clone size: .
J gene: TRBJ1-1
CDR3 length: 13
V gene: TRBV19
D gene: .
CDR3 DNA: TGTGCCAGTAATCCTAGGGGAACAGGTGAAGCTTTCTTT
CDR3 protein: CASNPRGTGEAFF

clone size: .
J gene: TRBJ1-5
CDR3 length: 20
V gene: TRBV24-1
D gene: .
CDR3 DNA: TGTGCCACCAGTGATTTGGGCAGGCCTGGGGTTTTCGGAAGCAATCAGCCCCAGCATTTT
CDR3 protein: CATSDLGRPGVFGSNQPQHF

clone size: .
J gene: TRBJ2-1
CDR3 length: 12
V gene: TRBV7-8
D gene: .
CDR3 DNA: TGTGCCAGCAGCCCCGCCCAAAATGAGCAGTTCTTC
CDR3 protein: CASSPAQNEQFF

clone size: once
J gene: TRBJ2-7
CDR3 length: 12
V gene: TRBV7-9
D gene: .
CDR3 DNA: TGTGCCAGCAGCCGGGACTTCTACGAGCAGTACTTC
CDR3 protein: CASSRDFYEQYF

clone size: .
J gene: TRBJ1-4
CDR3 length: 14
V gene: TRBV28
D gene: .
CDR3 DNA: TGTGCCAGCGGGCGTCAGGGAACTAATGAAAAACTGTTTTTT
CDR3 protein: CASGRQGTNEKLFF

clone size: .
J gene: TRBJ1-2
CDR3 length: 13
V gene: TRBV7-9
D gene: .
CDR3 DNA: TGTGCCAGCAACACTTGGCAGAAACATGGCTACACCTTC
CDR3 protein: CASNTWQKHGYTF

clone size: few
J gene: TRBJ1-1
CDR3 length: 10
V gene: TRBV21-1
D gene: .
CDR3 DNA: TGTGCCAGCAGCAACAGTGAAGCTTTCTTT
CDR3 protein: CASSNSEAFF

clone size: .
J gene: TRBJ2-7
CDR3 length: 16
V gene: TRBV12-5
D gene: .
CDR3 DNA: TGTGCTAGTGGTTTGGTGCCGGAATCCTTCTCCTACGAGCAGTACTTC
CDR3 protein: CASGLVPESFSYEQYF

clone size: .
J gene: TRBJ1-5
CDR3 length: 17
V gene: TRBV11-2
D gene: .
CDR3 DNA: TGTGCCAGCAGCTTAGATGGGACAACAAATAGCAATCAGCCCCAGCATTTT
CDR3 protein: CASSLDGTTNSNQPQHF

clone size: .
J gene: TRBJ1-1
CDR3 length: 16
V gene: TRBV28
D gene: .
CDR3 DNA: TGTGCCAGCACTCTAGCAAGGGGTCCTAGGAACACTGAAGCTTTCTTT
CDR3 protein: CASTLARGPRNTEAFF

clone size: .
J gene: TRBJ1-5
CDR3 length: 16
V gene: TRBV28
D gene: TRBD1
CDR3 DNA: TGTGCCAGCAGTATCCAGGGGGCCCTACTCAATCAGCCCCAGCATTTT
CDR3 protein: CASSIQGALLNQPQHF

clone size: .
J gene: TRBJ2-3
CDR3 length: 14
V gene: TRBV27
D gene: TRBD2
CDR3 DNA: TGTGCCAGCAGTCGACTAGCGGAGGGGGATACGCAGTATTTT
CDR3 protein: CASSRLAEGDTQYF

clone size: .
J gene: TRBJ2-3
CDR3 length: 16
V gene: TRBV5-6
D gene: .
CDR3 DNA: TGTGCCAGCAGCTTGGTGACAGCCCTCTACACAGATACGCAGTATTTT
CDR3 protein: CASSLVTALYTDTQYF

clone size: .
J gene: TRBJ1-6
CDR3 length: 16
V gene: TRBV6-2/TRBV6-3
D gene: TRBD1
CDR3 DNA: TGTGCCAGCAGTTACCCGGACAGGATCCATGAAAAACCCCTCCACTTT
CDR3 protein: CASSYPDRIHEKPLHF

clone size: .
J gene: TRBJ2-2
CDR3 length: 15
V gene: TRBV6-2/TRBV6-3
D gene: .
CDR3 DNA: TGTGCCAGCAGTTACCCAAGGGGGGACACCGGGGAGCTGTTTTTT
CDR3 protein: CASSYPRGDTGELFF

clone size: .
J gene: TRBJ2-7
CDR3 length: 14
V gene: TRBV19
D gene: .
CDR3 DNA: TGTGCCAGTAGTATCGGAACCTTCGGGGACGAGCAGTACTTC
CDR3 protein: CASSIGTFGDEQYF

clone size: .
J gene: TRBJ1-1
CDR3 length: 15
V gene: TRBV6-2/TRBV6-3
D gene: TRBD1
CDR3 DNA: TGTGCCAGCAGTTACAAACCGGGACAGGGCACTGAAGCTTTCTTT
CDR3 protein: CASSYKPGQGTEAFF

clone size: .
J gene: TRBJ2-4
CDR3 length: 16
V gene: TRBV30
D gene: .
CDR3 DNA: TGTGCCTGGATTAGGCCGGTAGGGGAAGGGGAAAACATTCAGTACTTC
CDR3 protein: CAWIRPVGEGENIQYF